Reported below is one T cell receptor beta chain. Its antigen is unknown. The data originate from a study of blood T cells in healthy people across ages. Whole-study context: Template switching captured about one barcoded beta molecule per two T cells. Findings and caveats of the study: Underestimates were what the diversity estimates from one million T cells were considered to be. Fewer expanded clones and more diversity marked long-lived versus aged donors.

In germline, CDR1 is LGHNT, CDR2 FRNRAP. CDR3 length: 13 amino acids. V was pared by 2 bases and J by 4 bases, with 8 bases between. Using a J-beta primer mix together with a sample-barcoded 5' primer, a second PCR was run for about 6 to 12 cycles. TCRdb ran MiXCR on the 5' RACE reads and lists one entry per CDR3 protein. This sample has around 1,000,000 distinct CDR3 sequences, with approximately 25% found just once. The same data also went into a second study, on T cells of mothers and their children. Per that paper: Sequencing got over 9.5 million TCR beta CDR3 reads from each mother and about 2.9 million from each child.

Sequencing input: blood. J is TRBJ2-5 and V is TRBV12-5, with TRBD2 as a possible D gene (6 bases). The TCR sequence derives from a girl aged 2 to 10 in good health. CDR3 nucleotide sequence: TGTGCTAGTGGTTTGTTGGGAGGAGAGACCCAGTACTTC. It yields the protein CASGLLGGETQYF.